This T cell receptor (beta chain) was identified during a study of blood T cells in healthy people across ages. This CDR3 comprises 13 residues. The germline V gene encodes CDR1 SGHRS and CDR2 YFSETQ. Primers used in a second PCR of roughly 6 to 12 cycles were a sample-barcoded 5' primer and a J-beta primer mix. TCRdb itself ran the 5' RACE reads through MiXCR, one entry per CDR3 protein. The data hold 600,000 or so distinct CDR3 sequences, with around 31% observed a single time. Remarks on this clonotype: With a much larger clone just one base away, this may be a read error.

Sequenced sample: blood. This clonotype was sampled from a woman older than 75 in good health. The rearrangement links TRBV5-1 to TRBJ2-6, with D possibly being TRBD1 (5 bases). The CDR3 sequence: CASSLVGASVLTF. CDR3 DNA: TGCGCCAGCAGCTTGGTTGGGGCCAGCGTCCTGACTTTC.